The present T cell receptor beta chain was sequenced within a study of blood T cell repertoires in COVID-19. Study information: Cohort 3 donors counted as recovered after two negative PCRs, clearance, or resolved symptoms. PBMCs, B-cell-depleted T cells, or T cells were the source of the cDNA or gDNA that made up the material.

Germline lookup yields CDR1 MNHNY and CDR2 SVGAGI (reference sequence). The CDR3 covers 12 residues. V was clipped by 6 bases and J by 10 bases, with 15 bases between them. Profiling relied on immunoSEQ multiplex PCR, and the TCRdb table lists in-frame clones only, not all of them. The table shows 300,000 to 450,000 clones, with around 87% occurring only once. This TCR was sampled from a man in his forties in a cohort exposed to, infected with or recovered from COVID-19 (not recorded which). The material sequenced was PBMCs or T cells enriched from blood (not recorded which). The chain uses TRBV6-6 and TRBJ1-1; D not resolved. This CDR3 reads CASSLTRQGAFF. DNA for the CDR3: TGTGCCAGCAGCCTGACACGGCAAGGAGCTTTCTTT.